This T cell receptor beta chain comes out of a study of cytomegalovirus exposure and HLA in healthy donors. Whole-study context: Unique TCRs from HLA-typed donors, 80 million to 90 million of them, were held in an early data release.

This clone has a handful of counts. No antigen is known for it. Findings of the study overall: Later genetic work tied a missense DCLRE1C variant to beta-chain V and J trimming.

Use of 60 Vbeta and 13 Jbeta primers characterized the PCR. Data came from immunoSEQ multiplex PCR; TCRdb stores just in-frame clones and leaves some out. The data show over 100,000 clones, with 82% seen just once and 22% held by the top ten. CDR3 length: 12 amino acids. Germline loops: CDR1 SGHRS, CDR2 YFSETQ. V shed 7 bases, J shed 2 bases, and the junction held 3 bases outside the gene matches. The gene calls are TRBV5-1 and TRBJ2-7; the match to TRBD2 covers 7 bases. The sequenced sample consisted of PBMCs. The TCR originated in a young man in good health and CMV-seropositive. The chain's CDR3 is CASGEGPYEQYF. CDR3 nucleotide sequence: TGCGCCAGCGGGGAGGGCCCCTACGAGCAGTACTTC.